These T cell receptor beta chains were read from a single sample in a study of blood T cell repertoires in COVID-19. Profiling relied on immunoSEQ multiplex PCR, and the TCRdb table lists in-frame clones only, not all of them. This table has about 11,000 clones, roughly 80% appearing once. The sequencing input was peripheral blood. Receptor source: a man between 65 and 79 years old with active COVID-19. Both conserved end residues are part of each CDR3. D genes are given only for firm matches. Not all rows give a size; the values are once, few, many and, for expanded clones, a class.

J	size	V	D	DNA	CDR3
TRBJ1-4	.	TRBV19	TRBD1	TGTGCCAGTAGTATCGCTGCGGATACAGGGGGGACTAATGAAAAACTGTTTTTT	CASSIAADTGGTNEKLFF
TRBJ2-5	few	TRBV5-4	.	TGTGCCAGCAGCTTAGGGGGAAACCAAGAGACCCAGTACTTC	CASSLGGNQETQYF
TRBJ2-2	.	TRBV5-4	TRBD1	TGTGCCAGCAGTAGAGGGGGCCCTCTCGGCTTGGGACCCGGGGAGCTGTTTTTT	CASSRGGPLGLGPGELFF
TRBJ2-7	.	TRBV19	.	TGTGCCAGTAGTATTGGGTCAGGGCCCTACTACGAGCAGTACTTC	CASSIGSGPYYEQYF
TRBJ1-6	.	TRBV2	TRBD1	TGTGCCAGCAGACCCGGACAGGGAGTTGGATCACCCCTCCACTTT	CASRPGQGVGSPLHF
TRBJ2-6	.	TRBV28	TRBD1	TGTGCCAGCAGTTTAGGGGGACAGTATTTCTCTGGGGCCAACGTCCTGACTTTC	CASSLGGQYFSGANVLTF
TRBJ2-3	.	TRBV18	.	TGTGCCAGCTCACCACCGGGACTCCGATCCGGAGATACGCAGTATTTT	CASSPPGLRSGDTQYF
TRBJ2-7	.	TRBV11-1	.	TGTGCCAGCAGCGAAGTACAGGCACGTCAGGACGAGCAGTACTTC	CASSEVQARQDEQYF
TRBJ2-5	.	TRBV3-1/TRBV3-2	TRBD2	TGTGCCAGCAGCCAAGGCGGACTAGCGGGGATTCGTAGGGAGACCCAGTACTTC	CASSQGGLAGIRRETQYF
TRBJ1-5	few	TRBV5-7	TRBD1	TGTGCCAGCAGATTGGGACAGACATTAAATCAGCCCCAGCATTTT	CASRLGQTLNQPQHF
TRBJ2-3	once	TRBV10-3	TRBD2	TGTGCCATCAGTGCGGTAGGACTAGCGGGGGGAACAGATACGCAGTATTTT	CAISAVGLAGGTDTQYF